This T cell receptor (beta chain) was observed in a study of T cell responses to AZD1222 COVID-19 vaccine (dated by TCRdb to the early 2020s). Some background on the complete study: TCR sequencing was performed for some 250 trial participants, of whom 207 were given two doses of AZD1222 and around 25 were given two doses of MenACWY control vaccine. Trial participants were enrolled by age into 18-55, 56-69 and 70-plus year subgroups, with around 140, 26 and 57 TCR-sequenced participants respectively.

CDR1 is given as KGHSH and CDR2 as LQKENI, both from the germline V gene. After removal of 6 bases from V and 7 bases from J, the junction retains 13 bases not matched to a gene. The CDR3 numbers 16 residues from cysteine through phenylalanine. This entry keeps only the CDR3 DNA: 48 bases, framed from base 1. The CDR3 regions of human TCRbeta chains were analyzed by immunosequencing. In the source study's methods: Repertoire TCRs were checked for matches against a reference library of SARS-CoV-2-specific TCRs that had been generated using the MIRA antigen-specificity platform. Breadth was defined as the fraction of unique TCRs that were SARS-CoV-2-associated. Depth was defined as the fraction of total T cells that were SARS-CoV-2-associated. Using the MIRA data, every spike-specific TCR was mapped to the spike region that the TCR reacted to and assigned to either a CD4 or a CD8 class. Log10-transformed breadth and depth values were compared by one-way ANOVA with Sidak's multiple comparisons tests. Not all clones reach the TCRdb copy of this immuneACCESS table, which keeps in-frame sequences only. Checked studies attribute under half of the gap to unresolved V genes and leave the rest unexplained. That table is the source of V, J and clone size, and D and trimming were worked out from the DNA. The sample profile shows some 200,000 clones; approximately 94% of them were found once. Clones ranked in the top ten supply over 1.5% of the sample.

With regard to this clone: Its binding antigen is unknown. No base quality information exists; no much larger clone differs at one position.

What the work shows at the level of the full study, not this receptor alone: A significant rise in spike-specific TCR breadth and depth was observed after two AZD1222 doses relative to day 0 and relative to MenACWY recipients. The whole spike protein was spanned by vaccine-associated CD4 TCRs, and dominant responses were seen in regions 160-218 and 743-854. Epitopes outside the regions mutated in the B.1.351 and B.1.1.7 variants were reportedly recognized by nearly half of the unique spike-specific TCRs. Participants were mostly white British and included more females than males, and it was suggested by the authors that clonal diversity may have been underestimated. No day 14 peak-response samples were available, so repertoires were characterized only after the peak T cell response. The 56-69-year group was small, and its depth increase did not reach significance, likely because of low power. Only five to seven AZD1222 recipients were SARS-CoV-2 seropositive at baseline, limiting conclusions about previously exposed vaccinees.

The time point label, as the study defines it: about 28 days (+/-7) after the second vaccine dose. The sample's treatment or condition, from its label and the paper: meningococcal conjugate vaccine given as trial control. Vaccinee samples came from UK trials COV001 and COV002, including a single-blind randomized controlled phase 2/3 trial of AZD1222 (ChAdOx1 nCoV-19) in healthy adults. Trial participant PBMC samples were collected at day 0 and day 28 after the second dose for TCRbeta chain sequencing. Specimen: peripheral blood, collected 28 days after the second dose of the MenACWY control vaccine. The clonotype originates from an adult who received the MenACWY meningococcal vaccine as a control. This chain is built from TRBV18 and TRBJ2-1; TRBD2 lines up with 9 middle nucleotides. The nucleotide sequence reads as follows: TGTGCCAGCTCTCCCTACAAGGGACTAGCAGTAAATGAGCAGTTCTTC. This sequence encodes CASSPYKGLAVNEQFF. Extended through the reference TRBV18 and TRBJ2-1 proteins, this CDR3 yields the full variable domain: NAGVMQNPRHLVRRRGQEARLRCSPMKGHSHVYWYRQLPEEGLKFMVYLQKENIIDESGMPKERFSAEFPKEGPSILRIQQVVRGDSAAYFCASSPYKGLAVNEQFFGPGTRLTVL.